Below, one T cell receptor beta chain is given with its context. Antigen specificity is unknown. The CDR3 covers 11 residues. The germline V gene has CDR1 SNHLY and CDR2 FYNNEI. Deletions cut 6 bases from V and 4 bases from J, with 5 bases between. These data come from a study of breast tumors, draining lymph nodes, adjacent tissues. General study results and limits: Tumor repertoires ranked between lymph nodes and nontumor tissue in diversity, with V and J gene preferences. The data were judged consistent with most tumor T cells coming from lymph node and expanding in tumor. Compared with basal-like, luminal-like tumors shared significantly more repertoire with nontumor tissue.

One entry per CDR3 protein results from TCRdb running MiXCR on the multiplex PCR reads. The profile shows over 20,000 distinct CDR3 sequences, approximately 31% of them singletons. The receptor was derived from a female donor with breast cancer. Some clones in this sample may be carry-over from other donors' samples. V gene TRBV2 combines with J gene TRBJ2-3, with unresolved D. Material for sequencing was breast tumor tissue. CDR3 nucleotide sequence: TGTGCCAGCAGCTTCGCAGATACGCAGTATTTT. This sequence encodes CASSFADTQYF. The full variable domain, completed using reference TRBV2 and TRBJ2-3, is EPEVTQTPSHQVTQMGQEVILRCVPISNHLYFYWYRQILGQKVEFLVSFYNNEISEKSEIFDDQFSVERPDGSNFTLKIRSTKLEDSAMYFCASSFADTQYFGPGTRLTVL.